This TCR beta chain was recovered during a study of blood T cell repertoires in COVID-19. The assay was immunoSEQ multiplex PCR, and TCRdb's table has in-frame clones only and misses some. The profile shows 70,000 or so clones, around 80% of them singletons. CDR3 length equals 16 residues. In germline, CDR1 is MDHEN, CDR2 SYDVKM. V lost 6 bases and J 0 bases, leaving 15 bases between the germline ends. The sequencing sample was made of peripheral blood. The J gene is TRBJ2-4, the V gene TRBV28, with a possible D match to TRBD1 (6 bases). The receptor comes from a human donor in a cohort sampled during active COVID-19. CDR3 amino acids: CASSGRTALAKNIQYF. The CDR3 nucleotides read TGTGCCAGCAGCGGAAGGACAGCTTTAGCCAAAAACATTCAGTACTTC.